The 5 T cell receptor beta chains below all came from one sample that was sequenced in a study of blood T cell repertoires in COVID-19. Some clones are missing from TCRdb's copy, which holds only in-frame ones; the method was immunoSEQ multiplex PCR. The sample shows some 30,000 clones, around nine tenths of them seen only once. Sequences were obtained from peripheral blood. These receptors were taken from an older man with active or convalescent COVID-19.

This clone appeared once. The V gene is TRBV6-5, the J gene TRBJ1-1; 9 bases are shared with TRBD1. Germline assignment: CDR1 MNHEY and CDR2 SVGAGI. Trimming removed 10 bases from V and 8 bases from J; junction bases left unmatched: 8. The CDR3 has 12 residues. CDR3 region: CATRGDREEAFF. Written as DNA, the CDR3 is TGTGCCACCCGAGGGGACAGGGAAGAAGCTTTCTTT.

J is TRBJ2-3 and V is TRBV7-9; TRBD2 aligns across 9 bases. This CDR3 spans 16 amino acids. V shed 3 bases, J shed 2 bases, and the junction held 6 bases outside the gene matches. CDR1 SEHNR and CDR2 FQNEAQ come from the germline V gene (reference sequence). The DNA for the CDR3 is TGTGCCAGCAGCTTTCGGACTAGCGCATCCACAGATACGCAGTATTTT. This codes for CASSFRTSASTDTQYF.

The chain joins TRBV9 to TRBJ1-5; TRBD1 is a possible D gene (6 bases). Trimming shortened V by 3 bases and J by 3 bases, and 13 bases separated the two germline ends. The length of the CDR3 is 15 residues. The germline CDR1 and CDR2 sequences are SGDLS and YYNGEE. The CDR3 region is CASSAHRQVNQPQHF. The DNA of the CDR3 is TGTGCCAGCAGCGCCCACAGACAGGTCAATCAGCCCCAGCATTTT.

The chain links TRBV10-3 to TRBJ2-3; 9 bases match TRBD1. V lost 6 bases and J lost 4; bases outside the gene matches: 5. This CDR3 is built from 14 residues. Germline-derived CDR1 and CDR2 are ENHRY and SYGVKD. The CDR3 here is CAIRGGTGSDTQYF. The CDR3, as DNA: TGTGCCATCAGGGGGGGGACAGGGTCAGATACGCAGTATTTT.

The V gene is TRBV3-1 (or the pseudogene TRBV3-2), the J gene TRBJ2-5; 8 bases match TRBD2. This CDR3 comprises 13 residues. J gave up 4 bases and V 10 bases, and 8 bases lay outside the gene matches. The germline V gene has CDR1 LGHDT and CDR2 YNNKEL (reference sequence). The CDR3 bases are TGTGCCACCTGGAAAGCGGGAGTAGAGACCCAGTACTTC. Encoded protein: CATWKAGVETQYF.